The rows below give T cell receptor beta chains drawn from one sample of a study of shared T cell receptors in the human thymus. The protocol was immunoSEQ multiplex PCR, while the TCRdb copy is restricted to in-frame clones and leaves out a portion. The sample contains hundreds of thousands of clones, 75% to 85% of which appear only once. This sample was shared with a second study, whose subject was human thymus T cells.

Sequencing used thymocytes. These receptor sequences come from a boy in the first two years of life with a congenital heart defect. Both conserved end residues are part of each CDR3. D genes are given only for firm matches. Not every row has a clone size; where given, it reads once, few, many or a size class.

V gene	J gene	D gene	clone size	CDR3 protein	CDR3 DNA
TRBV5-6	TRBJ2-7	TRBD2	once	CASSFSGRAYEQYF	TGTGCCAGCAGCTTTAGCGGGAGAGCCTACGAGCAGTACTTC
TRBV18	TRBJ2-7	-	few	CASSARPTRYEQYF	TGTGCCAGCTCAGCACGTCCTACGAGGTACGAGCAGTACTTC
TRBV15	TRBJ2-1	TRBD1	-	CATSRDFPGQSYNEQFF	TGTGCCACCAGCAGAGATTTTCCGGGACAGTCCTACAATGAGCAGTTCTTC
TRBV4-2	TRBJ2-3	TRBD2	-	CASSQGLWVSGSGDTQYF	TGTGCCAGCAGCCAAGGACTTTGGGTTAGCGGGAGTGGGGATACGCAGTATTTT
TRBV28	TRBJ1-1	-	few	CASSLVRLLNTEAFF	TGTGCCAGCAGTTTAGTGAGACTCCTGAACACTGAAGCTTTCTTT
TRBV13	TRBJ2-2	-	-	CASSPSGSNTGELFF	TGTGCCAGCAGCCCGAGCGGGTCGAACACCGGGGAGCTGTTTTTT
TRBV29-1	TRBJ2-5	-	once	CSVERRGRGEQYF	TGCAGCGTTGAACGCAGGGGAAGGGGAGAGCAGTACTTC
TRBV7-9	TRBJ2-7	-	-	CASSARSEQYF	TGTGCCAGCAGCGCACGGTCCGAGCAGTACTTC
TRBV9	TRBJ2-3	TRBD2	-	CASSGGGGTDTQYF	TGTGCCAGCAGCGGGGGGGGTGGCACAGATACGCAGTATTTT
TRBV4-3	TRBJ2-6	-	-	CASSQDFGSGANVLTF	TGCGCCAGCAGCCAAGATTTCGGCTCTGGGGCCAACGTCCTGACTTTC
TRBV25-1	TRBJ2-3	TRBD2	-	CASSEYMGREGPDTQYF	TGTGCCAGCAGTGAATATATGGGGCGGGAGGGCCCCGATACGCAGTATTTT
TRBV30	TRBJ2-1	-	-	CAWRTGSYNEQFF	TGTGCCTGGAGGACTGGCTCCTACAATGAGCAGTTCTTC
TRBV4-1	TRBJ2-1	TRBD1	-	CASSQEGQGALNEQFF	TGCGCCAGCAGCCAGGAGGGACAGGGGGCGTTAAATGAGCAGTTCTTC
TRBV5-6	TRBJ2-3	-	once	CASSLTGDSTDTQYF	TGTGCCAGCAGCTTGACGGGAGATAGCACAGATACGCAGTATTTT
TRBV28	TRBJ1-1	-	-	CASSFEGSTEAFF	TGTGCCAGCAGTTTTGAGGGCTCCACTGAAGCTTTCTTT
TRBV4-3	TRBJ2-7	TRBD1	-	CASSQDRGQYEQYF	TGCGCCAGCAGCCAAGACAGGGGGCAATATGAGCAGTACTTC
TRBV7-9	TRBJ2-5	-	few	CASSLEEKETQYF	TGTGCCAGCAGCTTAGAAGAGAAAGAGACCCAGTACTTC
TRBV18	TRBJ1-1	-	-	CASSPGWAGSDTEAFF	TGTGCCAGCTCACCAGGATGGGCAGGGTCGGACACTGAAGCTTTCTTT
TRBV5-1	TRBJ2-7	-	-	CASSLEVGVGEQYF	TGCGCCAGCAGCTTGGAGGTGGGAGTGGGGGAGCAGTACTTC
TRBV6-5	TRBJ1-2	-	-	CASSFKDRESYGYTF	TGTGCCAGCAGTTTTAAAGACAGAGAGTCCTATGGCTACACCTTC
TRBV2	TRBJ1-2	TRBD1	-	CASSEVLGDRGRPGGYTF	TGTGCCAGCAGTGAAGTCTTGGGAGACAGGGGGCGACCGGGTGGCTACACCTTC
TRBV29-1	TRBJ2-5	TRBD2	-	CSVDGTSAYF	TGCAGCGTTGATGGGACTAGTGCTTACTTC
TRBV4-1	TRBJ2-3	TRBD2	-	CASSQDRPLAGGPDTQYF	TGCGCCAGCAGCCAAGATCGGCCTCTAGCGGGAGGCCCCGATACGCAGTATTTT
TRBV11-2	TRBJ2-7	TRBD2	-	CASQLAGYEQYF	TGTGCCAGCCAGCTAGCGGGGTACGAGCAGTACTTC
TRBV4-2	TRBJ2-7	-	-	CASSQVPTGGQTYEQYF	TGTGCCAGCAGCCAAGTTCCCACCGGCGGACAAACCTACGAGCAGTACTTC
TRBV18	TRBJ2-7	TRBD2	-	CASSPSGTSYEQYF	TGTGCCAGCTCACCTAGCGGGACCTCCTACGAGCAGTACTTC
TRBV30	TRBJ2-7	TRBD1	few	CAWSVEGTAPYEQYF	TGTGCCTGGAGTGTAGAGGGGACAGCCCCCTACGAGCAGTACTTC
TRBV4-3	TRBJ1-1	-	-	CASSQDQGPPAGFF	TGCGCCAGCAGCCAAGATCAGGGGCCTCCGGCAGGATTCTTT
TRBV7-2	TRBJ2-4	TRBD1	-	CASSSKGAAKNIQYF	TGTGCCAGCAGCTCGAAGGGGGCAGCCAAAAACATTCAGTACTTC
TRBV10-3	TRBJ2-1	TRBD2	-	CASGRTDNEQFF	TGTGCCAGCGGGAGAACCGACAATGAGCAGTTCTTC
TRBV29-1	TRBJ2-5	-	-	CSVGTGGQETQYF	TGCAGCGTCGGGACTGGGGGGCAAGAGACCCAGTACTTC
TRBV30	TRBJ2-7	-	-	CAWSIRLEQYF	TGTGCCTGGTCCATCCGCCTCGAGCAGTACTTC
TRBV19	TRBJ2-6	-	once	CASSRGWGGGANVLTF	TGTGCCAGTAGTCGGGGTTGGGGAGGTGGGGCCAACGTCCTGACTTTC
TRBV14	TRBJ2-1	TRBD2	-	CASSQGSPSGPYNEQFF	TGTGCCAGCAGCCAAGGATCCCCTAGCGGCCCTTACAATGAGCAGTTCTTC
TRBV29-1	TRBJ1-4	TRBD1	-	CSVEQGADNEKLFF	TGCAGCGTTGAGCAGGGGGCGGATAATGAAAAACTGTTTTTT
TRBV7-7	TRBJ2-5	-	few	CASSLGRGQKTQETQYF	TGTGCCAGCAGCTTAGGGAGGGGGCAGAAGACCCAAGAGACCCAGTACTTC
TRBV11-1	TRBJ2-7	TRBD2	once	CASSFGGRPLHYEQYF	TGTGCCAGCAGCTTCGGCGGGAGGCCCCTACACTACGAGCAGTACTTC
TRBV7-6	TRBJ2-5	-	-	CASSLPGRGLTRRQETQYF	TGTGCCAGCAGCTTACCTGGCAGGGGTCTTACTCGACGCCAAGAGACCCAGTACTTC
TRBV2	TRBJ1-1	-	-	CASRYPGHLNTEAFF	TGTGCCAGCAGGTACCCGGGACACCTGAACACTGAAGCTTTCTTT
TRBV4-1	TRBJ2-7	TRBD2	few	CASSQEASGRFLREQYF	TGCGCCAGCAGCCAAGAGGCTAGCGGGAGGTTCCTAAGGGAGCAGTACTTC
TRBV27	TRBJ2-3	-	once	CASSLSRQSTDTQYF	TGTGCCAGCAGTTTATCCCGACAGAGCACAGATACGCAGTATTTT
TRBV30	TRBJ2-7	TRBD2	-	CAWSVLSGRGSYEQYF	TGTGCCTGGAGTGTCTTGAGCGGGAGAGGGTCTTACGAGCAGTACTTC
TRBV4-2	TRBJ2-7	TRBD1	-	CASSRDRGIYEQYF	TGTGCCAGCAGCCGGGACAGGGGAATCTACGAGCAGTACTTC
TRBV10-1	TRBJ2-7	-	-	CASSESEEEQYF	TGCGCCAGCAGTGAGTCGGAGGAAGAGCAGTACTTC
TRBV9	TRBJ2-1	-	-	CASSVGRGDEQFF	TGTGCCAGCAGCGTAGGGAGAGGAGATGAGCAGTTCTTC
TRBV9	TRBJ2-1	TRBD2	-	CASSVERAGYEQFF	TGTGCCAGCAGCGTAGAGAGAGCGGGATATGAGCAGTTCTTC
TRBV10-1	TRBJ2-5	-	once	CASSARFAGETQYF	TGCGCCAGCAGCGCCCGGTTCGCAGGAGAGACCCAGTACTTC
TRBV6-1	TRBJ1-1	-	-	CASSEGSANTEAFF	TGTGCCAGCAGTGAAGGGAGCGCGAACACTGAAGCTTTCTTT
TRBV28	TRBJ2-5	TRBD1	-	CASIHWGTAPRVETQYF	TGTGCCAGCATCCATTGGGGGACAGCCCCTCGGGTAGAGACCCAGTACTTC
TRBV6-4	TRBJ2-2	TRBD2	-	CASSEGVGTRVAGELFF	TGTGCCAGCAGTGAAGGGGTTGGGACTAGAGTGGCCGGGGAGCTGTTTTTT
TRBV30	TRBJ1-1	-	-	CAWSGRESEAFF	TGTGCCTGGAGTGGGCGGGAATCGGAAGCTTTCTTT
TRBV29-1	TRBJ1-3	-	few	CSVETTQNTIYF	TGCAGCGTTGAAACCACTCAAAACACCATATATTTT
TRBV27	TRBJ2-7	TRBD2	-	CASSYSGTSGTYEQYF	TGTGCCAGCAGTTACTCTGGGACTAGCGGGACCTACGAGCAGTACTTC
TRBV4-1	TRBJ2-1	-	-	CASSQARSSYNEQFF	TGCGCCAGCAGCCAAGCTCGGAGCTCCTACAATGAGCAGTTCTTC
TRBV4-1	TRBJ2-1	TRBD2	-	CASSRPSGNSYNEQFF	TGCGCCAGCAGCCGGCCAAGCGGGAACTCCTACAATGAGCAGTTCTTC
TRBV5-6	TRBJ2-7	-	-	CASSSTDHEQYF	TGTGCCAGCAGCTCGACAGACCACGAGCAGTACTTC
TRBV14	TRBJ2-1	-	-	CASSQVLTGFRPGGPNEQFF	TGTGCCAGCAGCCAGGTGCTTACGGGCTTTAGGCCAGGAGGGCCGAATGAGCAGTTCTTC
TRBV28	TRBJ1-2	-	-	CASSSRQAPIYGYTF	TGTGCCAGCAGTTCCCGACAGGCACCCATCTATGGCTACACCTTC
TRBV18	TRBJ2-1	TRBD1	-	CASSPWRTGSYNEQFF	TGTGCCAGCTCACCTTGGCGGACAGGATCCTACAATGAGCAGTTCTTC
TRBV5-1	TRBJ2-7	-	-	CASSLANQRVGYEQYF	TGCGCCAGCAGCTTGGCCAACCAGCGGGTCGGCTACGAGCAGTACTTC